This T cell receptor (beta chain) was captured in a study of blood T cell repertoires in COVID-19. Generated by immunoSEQ multiplex PCR, the TCRdb table keeps only in-frame clones and is missing some. The table has around 140,000 clones, around three quarters seen once; the top ten hold roughly 15%. The V gene lost 5 bases and the J gene lost 7 bases, with 14 bases spanning the gap. The CDR3 sequence is 13 residues long. Germline V lookup: CDR1 SGHAT, CDR2 FQNNGV. Material for sequencing was peripheral blood. The chain couples TRBV11-2 to TRBJ1-2; a possible D gene is TRBD1 (6 bases). The receptor comes from a man aged 50 to 60 with acute or convalescent COVID-19. In nucleotides, the CDR3 is TGTGCCAGCAGCCCGTCCGAGGGGGTTGGCTACACCTTC. Translation: CASSPSEGVGYTF.